The 21 T cell receptor beta chains in this list originate from one sample, sequenced in a study of T cells after posttransplantation cyclophosphamide. The table came from immunoSEQ multiplex PCR; TCRdb's copy has only in-frame clones and leaves some out. The specimen has some 43,000 clones, none found just once. Sequencing was done on a sample of PBMCs. These receptors all stem from a man aged 35-49 years in good health, CMV-negative, and a related stem cell transplant donor.

This clone was counted at least ten times. This sequence joins TRBV7-9 and TRBJ2-1; 8 bases agree with TRBD2. The CDR3 has 13 residues. The germline V gene encodes CDR1 SEHNR and CDR2 FQNEAQ (reference sequence). V lost 4 bases to trimming and J lost 9 bases; unmatched junction nucleotides: 5. CDR3 region: CASSSAGALEQFF. The CDR3 DNA is TGTGCCAGCAGCTCAGCGGGAGCACTTGAGCAGTTCTTC.

This clone was recorded at least ten times. The J gene is TRBJ2-1, the V gene TRBV11-2, with 8 bases lining up with TRBD2. Germline values: CDR1 SGHAT, CDR2 FQNNGV. The CDR3 consists of 16 residues. J was trimmed by 0 bases and V by 5 bases; bases with no gene match: 6. The CDR3 reads CASSRLALSSYNEQFF. For the CDR3, the DNA is TGTGCCAGCAGCCGACTAGCGCTTAGCTCCTACAATGAGCAGTTCTTC.

This clone was recorded at least ten times. The rearrangement links TRBV19 to TRBJ1-1; D unresolved. This CDR3 is built from 12 residues. V lost 7 bases and J lost 10, with 16 bases in between. Germline V gene lookup returns CDR1 LNHDA and CDR2 SQIVND (reference sequence). As DNA, the CDR3 is TGTGCCAGTAACATTGATGGGAGACGAGCTTTCTTT. The encoded protein is CASNIDGRRAFF.

This clone has at least ten counts. The V gene is TRBV5-8, the J gene TRBJ1-3; perhaps TRBD1 as D (5 bases). Germline-derived CDR1 and CDR2 are SGHTS and YDEGEE. The germline V and J ends were trimmed by 4 bases and 7 bases, with 21 bases remaining between them. The CDR3 spans 16 residues. The CDR3 DNA reads TGTGCCAGCAGCCCCTCCCGACAGCACCTGGGGAACACCATATATTTT. Protein product: CASSPSRQHLGNTIYF.

This chain uses TRBV30 with TRBJ1-6; 10 nucleotides match TRBD1. This CDR3 region has 13 residues. Germline V gene lookup returns CDR1 GTSNPN and CDR2 SVGIG (reference sequence). V was pared by 4 bases and J by 7 bases, with 1 base of the junction left unmatched. CDR3 nucleotide sequence: TGTGCCTGGACGGGACAGGGGAATTCACCCCTCCACTTT. Translated: CAWTGQGNSPLHF.

This clone was recorded at least ten times. This chain links TRBV6-5 with TRBJ2-1; TRBD2 matches at 7 bases. The germline gives CDR1 MNHEY, CDR2 SVGAGI. CDR3 length: 15 residues. The V and J ends lost 3 bases and 8 bases, in that order; junction bases with no gene match: 10. The CDR3 coding sequence is TGTGCCAGCAGTTATACTAGCGAGTCGTCCCATGAGCAGTTCTTC. Protein: CASSYTSESSHEQFF.

This clone was observed at least ten times. CDR3 sequence reads: CASIVGQQETQYF. CDR3 nucleotide sequence: TGTGCCAGCATCGTGGGGCAGCAAGAGACCCAGTACTTC. The J gene is TRBJ2-5, the V gene TRBV2; a weak D match, TRBD1 (5 bases). The CDR3 is 13 amino acids. The V end was cut by 7 bases, the J end by 2 bases, with 11 bases between. Per germline, CDR1 SNHLY and CDR2 FYNNEI.

This clone was detected many times. The chain carries TRBV7-2 and TRBJ2-3, with 8 positions matching TRBD2. Germline CDR1 SGHTA, CDR2 FQGNSA. CDR3 size: 16 residues. The J segment lost 4 bases and the V segment lost 2 bases, leaving 8 bases of the junction unmatched. CDR3 nucleotide sequence: TGTGCCAGCAGCTTAAATACAGCGGGGGCTGCAGATACGCAGTATTTT. Translation: CASSLNTAGAADTQYF.

This clone was seen at least ten times. The rearrangement links TRBV27 to TRBJ2-1; TRBD2 matches at 7 bases. The CDR3 contains 15 residues. Germline CDR1 and CDR2: MNHEY and SMNVEV (reference sequence). The junction had 8 bases not matched to a gene; V was cut back by 9 bases and J by 0 bases. The CDR3 coding sequence is TGTGCCAGTAGCGGGTTCAGGAGCTCCTACAATGAGCAGTTCTTC. Its protein is CASSGFRSSYNEQFF.

The sample holds many counts of this clone. The V call is TRBV15, the J call TRBJ1-3; TRBD1 matches at 8 bases. After removal of 2 bases from V and 0 bases from J, the junction contained 12 bases not matched to a gene. The CDR3 is 19 residues long. In germline, CDR1 is LNHNV, CDR2 YYDKDF (reference sequence). The CDR3 DNA follows: TGTGCCACCAGCAGACGCCTTAGCCTCACAGGGGGCTCTGGAAACACCATATATTTT. Translation gives CATSRRLSLTGGSGNTIYF.

This clone was seen repeatedly, ten times or more. The chain is built from TRBV6-5 and TRBJ1-2; 7 bases are a match to TRBD1. This CDR3 spans 13 amino acids. Trimming at V came to 2 bases and at J to 8 bases, leaving 5 bases not matched to a gene. Germline values: CDR1 MNHEY, CDR2 SVGAGI. In DNA, the CDR3 is TGTGCCAGCAGTTACAGGACAGGTTTGGGCTACACCTTC. This translates into CASSYRTGLGYTF.

Many counts were recorded for this clone. V and J are TRBV6-5 and TRBJ1-2, with D possibly TRBD1 on 5 matching bases. Germline V gives CDR1 MNHEY, CDR2 SVGAGI. V was cut by 5 bases and J by 7 bases, with 14 bases left in between. The CDR3 has 13 amino acids. Here the CDR3 reads CASSPGQGRGYTF. The DNA of the CDR3 is TGTGCCAGCAGTCCCGGACAAGGTCGTGGCTACACCTTC.

This clone has ten or more counts. The chain recombines TRBV18 with TRBJ1-1, with 9 bases that match TRBD1. The V and J ends lost 3 bases and 1 base, in that order; junction bases with no gene match: 3. Germline loops: CDR1 KGHSH, CDR2 LQKENI. This CDR3 contains 15 residues. The CDR3 spells CASSPTDRGNTEAFF. The CDR3 region has the DNA TGTGCCAGCTCACCTACGGACAGGGGGAACACTGAAGCTTTCTTT.

The table lists this clone with many counts. This chain links TRBV7-2 with TRBJ1-4; no clear D gene. This CDR3 has 14 amino acids. CDR1 and CDR2 (germline): SGHTA, FQGNSA. V was pared by 3 bases and J by 5 bases, with 10 bases between. The CDR3 protein is CASSFQATNEKLFF. CDR3 nucleotides: TGTGCCAGCAGCTTCCAGGCGACAAATGAAAAACTGTTTTTT.

This clone was seen a few times. The V call is TRBV9, the J call TRBJ2-1, with D tentatively TRBD2 (7 bases). The germline gives CDR1 SGDLS, CDR2 YYNGEE. Trimming stripped 3 bases from V and 9 bases from J, with 13 bases between. This CDR3 region has 13 residues. CDR3 amino acids: CASSEGGGIEQFF. Written as DNA, the CDR3 is TGTGCCAGCAGCGAGGGGGGAGGGATTGAGCAGTTCTTC.

This clone was recorded many times. This chain connects TRBV5-1 to TRBJ2-7; D might be TRBD1 (5 bases). Trimming took 2 bases from V and 5 from J, leaving 8 bases between them. Germline CDR1 SGHRS, CDR2 YFSETQ. The CDR3 runs 12 residues. DNA for the CDR3: TGCGCCAGCAGCTTAGGGGAAGACGAGCAGTACTTC. This sequence encodes CASSLGEDEQYF.

At least ten counts were recorded for this clone. The rearrangement links TRBV11-3 to TRBJ1-2; 9 bases align to TRBD1. The CDR3 is made up of 13 amino acids. Germline CDR1 SGHNT, CDR2 YENEEA. The trim removed 5 bases at V and 8 bases at J, leaving 6 bases unmatched. CDR3 DNA: TGTGCCAGCAGCGCTACAGGGGGCCGCGGCTACACCTTC. Amino acids: CASSATGGRGYTF.

This clone was detected many times. V is TRBV9 and J is TRBJ2-3; 10 bases map to TRBD1. Germline V gene data show CDR1 as SGDLS and CDR2 as YYNGEE. V trimming: 3 bases; J trimming: 2 bases; junction bases outside the gene matches: 3. The CDR3 covers 15 residues. CDR3 sequence (DNA): TGTGCCAGCAGCGCCGGGACAGGGGTCACAGATACGCAGTATTTT. Encoded protein: CASSAGTGVTDTQYF.

The rearrangement joins TRBV23-1 to TRBJ1-1, with no clear D. TRBV23-1 is an ORF; its function is uncertain. The V end lost 4 bases, the J end lost 2 bases, and 11 bases lay between the germline ends. This CDR3 is 14 amino acids long. The CDR3 region has the DNA TGCGCCAGCAGTCGCGGAGGCTCAAACACTGAAGCTTTCTTT. Amino acid sequence: CASSRGGSNTEAFF.

In its sample, this clone was seen many times. The chain recombines TRBV9 with TRBJ2-5; TRBD2 matches at 9 bases. Germline V gene data show CDR1 as SGDLS and CDR2 as YYNGEE. Unmatched junction bases numbered 12, after V lost 7 bases and J lost 2 bases. CDR3 length: 16 amino acids. The CDR3 sequence: CASSLRGREGQETQYF. In DNA form, the CDR3 reads TGTGCCAGCTCTCTCAGAGGGCGGGAGGGGCAAGAGACCCAGTACTTC. The variable domain in full, with the rest retrieved from reference TRBV9 and TRBJ2-5, is DSGVTQTPKHLITATGQRVTLRCSPRSGDLSVYWYQQSLDQGLQFLIQYYNGEERAKGNILERFSAQQFPDLHSELNLSSLELGDSALYFCASSLRGREGQETQYFGPGTRLLVL.

This clone was observed at least ten times. The genes are TRBV27 and TRBJ2-7; perhaps TRBD2 as D (6 bases). Germline CDR1 and CDR2: MNHEY and SMNVEV (reference sequence). There are 15 residues in the CDR3. Trimming pared 3 bases from V and 1 base from J, leaving 13 bases between. The CDR3 DNA follows: TGTGCCAGCAGTTTGGGCAGGGAGGCATCCTACGAGCAGTACTTC. Translated, it gives CASSLGREASYEQYF.